These T cell receptor beta chains were read from a single sample in a study of blood T cell repertoires in COVID-19. Sequencing was performed with immunoSEQ multiplex PCR; in TCRdb, only in-frame clones are kept and a portion is missing. The sample consists of tens of thousands of clones, roughly four fifths of them appearing once. The sequencing input was peripheral blood. Receptors were obtained from a man older than 75 with acute or convalescent COVID-19. Both conserved end residues are part of each CDR3. Fields, in order: J gene, V gene, D gene, clone size, CDR3 protein, CDR3 DNA. The D gene is left open where the match is weak. Clone size appears in some rows only: once, few, many, or a class for an expanded clone.

TRBJ2-1	TRBV5-1	NA	NA	CASSLDRDEQFF	TGCGCCAGCAGCCTGGACAGAGATGAGCAGTTCTTC
TRBJ1-4	TRBV6-6	NA	NA	CASRIKRASTNEKLFF	TGTGCCAGCAGAATAAAGCGGGCCTCAACTAATGAAAAACTGTTTTTT
TRBJ2-7	TRBV27	NA	NA	CASSLRERQYF	TGTGCCAGCAGTTTGAGGGAAAGACAGTACTTC
TRBJ1-2	TRBV5-4	NA	NA	CASSLDSNYGYTF	TGTGCCAGCAGCTTGGACAGCAACTATGGCTACACCTTC
TRBJ2-3	TRBV5-4	NA	NA	CASSFQGRETDTQYF	TGTGCCAGCAGCTTCCAGGGGAGGGAAACAGATACGCAGTATTTT
TRBJ1-5	TRBV11-2	NA	NA	CASSLGSGMDQPQHF	TGTGCCAGCAGCTTAGGGTCAGGGATGGATCAGCCCCAGCATTTT
TRBJ1-6	TRBV5-1	TRBD1	NA	CASSLGKETGQRNSPLHF	TGCGCCAGCAGCCTAGGAAAGGAAACGGGACAGAGAAATTCACCCCTCCACTTT
TRBJ2-1	TRBV19	NA	NA	CASSRPGQRDEQFF	TGTGCCAGTAGTAGACCGGGACAGCGGGATGAGCAGTTCTTC
TRBJ2-7	TRBV4-1	NA	few	CASSQEGQNSYEQYF	TGCGCCAGCAGCCAAGAAGGACAGAACTCCTACGAGCAGTACTTC
TRBJ1-2	TRBV7-2	NA	NA	CASSLAYTGTGYTF	TGTGCCAGCAGCTTAGCGTACACAGGGACTGGCTACACCTTC
TRBJ2-5	TRBV5-4	TRBD1	NA	CASSLPGGQETQYF	TGTGCCAGCAGCTTACCAGGGGGACAAGAGACCCAGTACTTC
TRBJ1-3	TRBV14	NA	NA	CASSPQDISGNTIYF	TGTGCCAGCAGCCCACAGGATATTTCTGGAAACACCATATATTTT
TRBJ1-3	TRBV29-1	NA	few	CSVGAGSGGNTIYF	TGCAGCGTTGGTGCGGGGTCGGGTGGAAACACCATATATTTT
TRBJ1-1	TRBV3-1/TRBV3-2	NA	NA	CASSSTGIPNTEAFF	TGTGCCAGCAGCTCTACAGGGATTCCGAACACTGAAGCTTTCTTT
TRBJ2-1	TRBV7-2	TRBD2	NA	CASSSRLAGADGQFF	TGTGCCAGCAGCTCTAGACTAGCGGGGGCTGACGGGCAGTTCTTC
TRBJ2-3	TRBV11-2	TRBD1	NA	CASSLDTGDTTDTQYF	TGTGCCAGCAGCTTAGATACAGGGGACACCACAGATACGCAGTATTTT
TRBJ2-7	TRBV18	NA	NA	CASSSSSPGTYEQYF	TGTGCCAGCTCATCCTCCTCCCCGGGAACCTACGAGCAGTACTTC
TRBJ2-1	TRBV12-5	TRBD2	NA	CASGLVRGGRGEQFF	TGTGCTAGTGGTTTGGTAAGGGGCGGGAGGGGTGAGCAGTTCTTC
TRBJ1-2	TRBV19	NA	NA	CASNWAGLDYGYTF	TGTGCCAGTAATTGGGCAGGGCTCGACTATGGCTACACCTTC
TRBJ2-1	TRBV5-5	TRBD2	NA	CASSLANGRIHEQFF	TGTGCCAGCAGCTTGGCCAACGGGAGGATCCATGAGCAGTTCTTC
TRBJ1-1	TRBV21-1	NA	NA	CASSKVRGIGEAFF	TGTGCCAGCAGCAAAGTAAGGGGGATCGGGGAAGCTTTCTTT
TRBJ1-5	TRBV11-2	TRBD1	NA	CASSPTGNSNQPQHF	TGTGCCAGCAGCCCGACAGGGAATAGCAATCAGCCCCAGCATTTT
TRBJ2-7	TRBV2	TRBD2	few	CASSEPLAGVEQYF	TGTGCCAGCAGTGAACCGCTAGCGGGAGTCGAGCAGTACTTC
TRBJ1-5	TRBV11-1	NA	NA	CASSLGKDQPQHF	TGTGCCAGCAGCTTGGGCAAGGATCAGCCCCAGCATTTT
TRBJ2-2	TRBV7-2	TRBD1	few	CASSLGTGVGELFF	TGTGCCAGCAGCTTAGGGACAGGGGTCGGGGAGCTGTTTTTT
TRBJ2-7	TRBV12-3/TRBV12-4	NA	NA	CASSSSIEQYF	TGTGCCAGCAGTAGTAGCATCGAGCAGTACTTC
TRBJ2-5	TRBV2	NA	NA	CASINDRGGETQYF	TGTGCCAGCATCAATGACAGGGGAGGGGAGACCCAGTACTTC
TRBJ2-5	TRBV6-2/TRBV6-3	TRBD2	NA	CASSKWTSGAEETQYF	TGTGCCAGCAGTAAGTGGACTAGCGGGGCTGAAGAGACCCAGTACTTC
TRBJ1-1	TRBV30	NA	once	CAWSTQGDTEAFF	TGTGCCTGGAGTACTCAGGGCGACACTGAAGCTTTCTTT
TRBJ2-3	TRBV12-5	TRBD1	NA	CASGGTGPTDTQYF	TGTGCTAGTGGGGGGACAGGTCCCACAGATACGCAGTATTTT
TRBJ2-1	TRBV12-3/TRBV12-4	NA	NA	CASTLGLNEQFF	TGTGCCAGCACTTTAGGGCTCAATGAGCAGTTCTTC
TRBJ2-7	TRBV7-2	TRBD1	NA	CASSPGGSYEQYF	TGTGCCAGCAGCCCAGGGGGCTCCTACGAGCAGTACTTC
TRBJ2-1	TRBV6-2/TRBV6-3	TRBD2	once	CASSTWTSHNNEQFF	TGTGCCAGCAGTACATGGACTAGCCACAACAATGAGCAGTTCTTC
TRBJ2-1	TRBV3-1/TRBV3-2	NA	NA	CASSQDRGNSGYNEQFF	TGTGCCAGCAGCCAAGATAGAGGTAATAGCGGCTACAATGAGCAGTTCTTC
TRBJ2-7	TRBV3-1/TRBV3-2	NA	many	CASRGANEQYF	TGTGCCAGCAGGGGCGCCAACGAGCAGTACTTC
TRBJ1-4	TRBV21-1	NA	NA	CASIKPSTPNEKLFF	TGTGCCAGCATAAAACCCTCCACTCCTAATGAAAAACTGTTTTTT
TRBJ1-2	TRBV29-1	NA	NA	CSVAGMDYGYTF	TGCAGCGTTGCAGGGATGGACTATGGCTACACCTTC
TRBJ2-3	TRBV29-1	TRBD2	NA	CSVLPTSGTGNTQYF	TGCAGCGTACTCCCAACTAGCGGGACGGGGAATACGCAGTATTTT
TRBJ2-3	TRBV19	NA	few	CASAVGLRTDTQYF	TGTGCCAGTGCTGTGGGACTCCGCACAGATACGCAGTATTTT
TRBJ1-1	TRBV19	TRBD1	NA	CASSIRGQGTEAFF	TGTGCCAGTAGTATTCGCGGACAGGGGACTGAAGCTTTCTTT
TRBJ2-2	TRBV6-5	TRBD1	many	CASSPGTGDTGELFF	TGTGCCAGCAGTCCTGGGACAGGGGACACCGGGGAGCTGTTTTTT
TRBJ2-3	TRBV18	TRBD2	NA	CASSPLAGARTDTQYF	TGTGCCAGCTCTCCTCTAGCGGGAGCCCGCACAGATACGCAGTATTTT
TRBJ2-5	TRBV27	NA	NA	CASSPQGLGETQYF	TGTGCCAGCAGTCCGCAGGGCCTGGGGGAGACCCAGTACTTC
TRBJ2-1	TRBV7-2	TRBD1	NA	CASSRTGDNEQFF	TGTGCCAGCAGCCGGACAGGAGACAATGAGCAGTTCTTC
TRBJ1-1	TRBV6-5	NA	NA	CASSYSMVGLHEAFF	TGTGCCAGCAGTTACTCGATGGTAGGACTTCACGAAGCTTTCTTT
TRBJ1-1	TRBV18	TRBD1	NA	CASSPTGGRTEAFF	TGTGCCAGCTCACCTACAGGGGGCCGGACTGAAGCTTTCTTT
TRBJ1-5	TRBV6-2/TRBV6-3	NA	once	CASSYSITGASNQPQHF	TGTGCCAGCAGTTACTCGATTACAGGCGCCAGCAATCAGCCCCAGCATTTT
TRBJ2-3	TRBV2	NA	few	CASSEVGDTQYF	TGTGCCAGCAGTGAAGTCGGGGATACGCAGTATTTT
TRBJ1-5	TRBV28	TRBD1	NA	CASRNDRGTNQPQHF	TGTGCCAGCAGGAATGACAGGGGTACCAATCAGCCCCAGCATTTT
TRBJ1-1	TRBV5-1	TRBD1	NA	CASSTGTENTEAFF	TGCGCCAGCAGCACCGGGACAGAGAACACTGAAGCTTTCTTT
TRBJ1-1	TRBV9	TRBD1	NA	CASSPGTGWAGVAFF	TGTGCCAGCAGCCCCGGGACAGGGTGGGCCGGGGTAGCTTTCTTT
TRBJ2-1	TRBV7-2	TRBD2	NA	CASSLGAGDYNEQFF	TGTGCCAGCAGCTTAGGAGCGGGGGATTACAATGAGCAGTTCTTC
TRBJ2-1	TRBV11-2	NA	NA	CASSLYRDDEQFF	TGTGCCAGCAGCTTATACAGGGACGACGAGCAGTTCTTC
TRBJ1-5	TRBV10-3	TRBD1	NA	CAISESDRGVDQPQHF	TGTGCCATCAGTGAGTCGGACAGGGGGGTGGATCAGCCCCAGCATTTT
TRBJ2-1	TRBV11-2	NA	NA	CASSLGASAAYNEQFF	TGTGCCAGCAGCTTAGGGGCTTCGGCTGCCTACAATGAGCAGTTCTTC
TRBJ1-3	TRBV6-6	NA	NA	CASRGPGNTIYF	TGTGCCAGCAGGGGGCCTGGAAACACCATATATTTT
TRBJ1-2	TRBV4-2	TRBD1	NA	CASSQGTGRFGYTF	TGTGCCAGCAGCCAAGGGACAGGGAGGTTTGGCTACACCTTC